This T cell receptor (beta chain) was captured by sequencing in a study of blood T cells in healthy people across ages. Combining a sample-barcoded 5' primer with a J-beta primer mix, a second PCR ran for about 7 to 11 cycles. One entry per CDR3 protein results from TCRdb running MiXCR on the 5' RACE reads. The table records 550,000 to 800,000 distinct CDR3 sequences, approximately 31% of them present only once. The CDR3 runs 12 residues. The V gene lost 2 bases and the J gene lost 8 bases, with 9 bases spanning the gap. Germline V gene data show CDR1 as SEHNR and CDR2 as FQNEAQ (reference sequence).

The TCR originated in a woman older than 75 in good health. Specimen: blood. The genes are TRBV7-9 and TRBJ1-2; unclear D gene. The CDR3: CASSLMDSGYTF. In DNA form, the CDR3 reads TGTGCCAGCAGCTTAATGGACTCCGGCTACACCTTC.